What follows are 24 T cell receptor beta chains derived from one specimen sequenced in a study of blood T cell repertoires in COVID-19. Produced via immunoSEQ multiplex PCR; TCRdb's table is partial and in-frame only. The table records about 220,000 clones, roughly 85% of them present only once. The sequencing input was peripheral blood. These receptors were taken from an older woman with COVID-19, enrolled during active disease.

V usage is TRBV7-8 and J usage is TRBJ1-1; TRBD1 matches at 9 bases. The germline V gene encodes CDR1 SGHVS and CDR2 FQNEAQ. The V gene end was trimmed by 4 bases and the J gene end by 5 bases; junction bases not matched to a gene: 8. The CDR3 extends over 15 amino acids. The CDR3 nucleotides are TGTGCCAGCAGCTGGGGACAGGGAGGTGAGACTGAAGCTTTCTTT. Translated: CASSWGQGGETEAFF.

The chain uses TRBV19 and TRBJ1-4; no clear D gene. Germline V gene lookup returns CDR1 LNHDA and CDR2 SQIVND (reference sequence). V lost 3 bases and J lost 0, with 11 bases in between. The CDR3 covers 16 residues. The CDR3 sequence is CASSIFGRTTNEKLFF. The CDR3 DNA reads TGTGCCAGTAGTATTTTTGGGAGGACAACTAATGAAAAACTGTTTTTT.

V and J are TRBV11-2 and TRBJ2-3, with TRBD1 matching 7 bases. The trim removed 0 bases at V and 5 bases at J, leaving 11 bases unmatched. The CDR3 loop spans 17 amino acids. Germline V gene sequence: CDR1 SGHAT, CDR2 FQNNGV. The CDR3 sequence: CASSLDLPGTDRDTQYF. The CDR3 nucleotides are TGTGCCAGCAGCTTAGACCTTCCCGGGACAGACAGAGATACGCAGTATTTT.

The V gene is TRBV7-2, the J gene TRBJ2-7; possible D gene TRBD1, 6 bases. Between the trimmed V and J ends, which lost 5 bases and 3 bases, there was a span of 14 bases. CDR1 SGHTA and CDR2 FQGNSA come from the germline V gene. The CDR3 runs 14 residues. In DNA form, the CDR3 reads TGTGCCAGCAGCAGAGACAGGTTCGGCTACGAGCAGTACTTC. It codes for CASSRDRFGYEQYF.

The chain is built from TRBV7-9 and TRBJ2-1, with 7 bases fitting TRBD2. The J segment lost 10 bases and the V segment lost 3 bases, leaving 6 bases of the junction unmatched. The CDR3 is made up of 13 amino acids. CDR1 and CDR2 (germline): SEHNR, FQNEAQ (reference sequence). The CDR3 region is CASSFSGGGEQFF. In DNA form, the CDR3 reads TGTGCCAGCAGCTTTTCTGGCGGGGGAGAGCAGTTCTTC.

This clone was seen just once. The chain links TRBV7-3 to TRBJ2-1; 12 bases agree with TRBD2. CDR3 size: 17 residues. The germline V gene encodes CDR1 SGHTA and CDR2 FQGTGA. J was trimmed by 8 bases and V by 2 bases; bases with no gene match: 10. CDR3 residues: CASSLGLAGSGSDEQFF. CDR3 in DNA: TGTGCCAGCAGCTTAGGACTAGCGGGGTCGGGCAGCGATGAGCAGTTCTTC.

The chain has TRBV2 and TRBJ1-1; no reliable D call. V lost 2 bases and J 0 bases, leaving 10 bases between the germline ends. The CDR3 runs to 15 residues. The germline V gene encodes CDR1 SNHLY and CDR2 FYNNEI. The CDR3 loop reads CASSEMRNMNTEAFF. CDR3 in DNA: TGTGCCAGCAGTGAAATGAGGAACATGAACACTGAAGCTTTCTTT.

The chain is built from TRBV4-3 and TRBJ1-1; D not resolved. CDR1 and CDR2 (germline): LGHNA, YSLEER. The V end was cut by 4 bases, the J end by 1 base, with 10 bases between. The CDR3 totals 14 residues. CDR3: CASSLRPGNTEAFF. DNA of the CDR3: TGCGCCAGCAGCCTCCGACCAGGGAACACTGAAGCTTTCTTT.

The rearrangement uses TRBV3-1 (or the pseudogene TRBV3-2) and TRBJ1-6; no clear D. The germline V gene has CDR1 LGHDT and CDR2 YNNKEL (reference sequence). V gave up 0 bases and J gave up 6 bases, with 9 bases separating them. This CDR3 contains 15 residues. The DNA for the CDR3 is TGTGCCAGCAGCCAAGATTTAGCCAGTAATTCACCCCTCCACTTT. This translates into CASSQDLASNSPLHF.

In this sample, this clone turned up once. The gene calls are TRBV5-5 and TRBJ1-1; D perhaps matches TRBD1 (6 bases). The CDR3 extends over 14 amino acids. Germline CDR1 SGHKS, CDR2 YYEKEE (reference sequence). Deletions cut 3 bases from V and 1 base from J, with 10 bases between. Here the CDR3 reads CASSWGLGNTEAFF. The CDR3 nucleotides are TGTGCCAGCAGCTGGGGGCTTGGGAACACTGAAGCTTTCTTT.

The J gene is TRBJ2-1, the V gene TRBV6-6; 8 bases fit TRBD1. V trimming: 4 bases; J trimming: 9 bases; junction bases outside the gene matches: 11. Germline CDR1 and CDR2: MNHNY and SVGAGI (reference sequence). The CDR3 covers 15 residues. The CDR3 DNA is TGTGCCAGCAGTTTACAGGGGGGAAGTCGGGGTGAGCAGTTCTTC. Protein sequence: CASSLQGGSRGEQFF.

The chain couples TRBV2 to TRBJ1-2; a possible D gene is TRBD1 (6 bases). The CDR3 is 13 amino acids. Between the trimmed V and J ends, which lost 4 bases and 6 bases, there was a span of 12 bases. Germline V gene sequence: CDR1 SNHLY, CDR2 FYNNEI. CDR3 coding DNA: TGTGCCAGCAGTGTAAACAGGGTAGATGGCTACACCTTC. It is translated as CASSVNRVDGYTF.

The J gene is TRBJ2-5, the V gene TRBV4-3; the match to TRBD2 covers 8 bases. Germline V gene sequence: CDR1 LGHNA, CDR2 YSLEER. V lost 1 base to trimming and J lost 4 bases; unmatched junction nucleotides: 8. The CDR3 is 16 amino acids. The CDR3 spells CASSQAGGPARETQYF. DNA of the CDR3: TGCGCCAGCAGCCAAGCGGGGGGGCCGGCACGAGAGACCCAGTACTTC.

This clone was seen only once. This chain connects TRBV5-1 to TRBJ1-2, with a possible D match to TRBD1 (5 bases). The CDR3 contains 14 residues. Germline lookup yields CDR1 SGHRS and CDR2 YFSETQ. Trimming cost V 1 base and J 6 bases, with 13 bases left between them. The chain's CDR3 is CASSLFGGEDGYTF. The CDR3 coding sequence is TGCGCCAGCAGCTTGTTCGGGGGAGAGGATGGCTACACCTTC.

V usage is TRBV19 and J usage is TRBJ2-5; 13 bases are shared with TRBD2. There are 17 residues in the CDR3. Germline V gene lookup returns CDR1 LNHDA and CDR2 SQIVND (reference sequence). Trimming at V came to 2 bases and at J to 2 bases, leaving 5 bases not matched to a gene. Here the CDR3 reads CASSITSGGAQQETQYF. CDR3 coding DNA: TGTGCCAGTAGTATAACTAGCGGGGGGGCGCAACAAGAGACCCAGTACTTC.

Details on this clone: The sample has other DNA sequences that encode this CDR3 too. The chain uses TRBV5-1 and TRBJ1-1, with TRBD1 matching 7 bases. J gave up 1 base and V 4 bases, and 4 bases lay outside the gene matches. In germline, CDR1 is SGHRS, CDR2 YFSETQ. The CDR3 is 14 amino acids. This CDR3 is CASSRGTENTEAFF. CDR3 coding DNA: TGCGCCAGCAGCCGGGGGACAGAGAACACTGAAGCTTTCTTT.

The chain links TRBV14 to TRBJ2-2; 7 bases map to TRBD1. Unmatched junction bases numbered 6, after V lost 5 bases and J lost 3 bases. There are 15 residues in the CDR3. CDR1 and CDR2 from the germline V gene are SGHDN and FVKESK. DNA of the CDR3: TGTGCCAGCAGCTTACCGGGACAGCACACCGGGGAGCTGTTTTTT. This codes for CASSLPGQHTGELFF. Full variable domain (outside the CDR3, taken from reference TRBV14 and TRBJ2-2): EAGVTQFPSHSVIEKGQTVTLRCDPISGHDNLYWYRRVMGKEIKFLLHFVKESKQDESGMPNNRFLAERTGGTYSTLKVQPAELEDSGVYFCASSLPGQHTGELFFGEGSRLTVL.

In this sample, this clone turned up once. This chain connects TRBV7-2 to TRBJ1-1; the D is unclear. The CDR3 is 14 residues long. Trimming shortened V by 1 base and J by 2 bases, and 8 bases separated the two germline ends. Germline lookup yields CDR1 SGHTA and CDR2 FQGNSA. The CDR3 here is CASSLGQPNTEAFF. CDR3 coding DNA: TGTGCCAGCAGCTTAGGACAACCCAACACTGAAGCTTTCTTT.

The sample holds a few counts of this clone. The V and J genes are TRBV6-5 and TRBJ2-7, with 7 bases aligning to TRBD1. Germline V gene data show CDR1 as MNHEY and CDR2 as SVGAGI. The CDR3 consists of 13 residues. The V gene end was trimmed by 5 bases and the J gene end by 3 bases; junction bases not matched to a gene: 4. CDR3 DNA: TGTGCCAGCAGTAGACAGGGTAGCTACGAGCAGTACTTC. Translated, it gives CASSRQGSYEQYF.

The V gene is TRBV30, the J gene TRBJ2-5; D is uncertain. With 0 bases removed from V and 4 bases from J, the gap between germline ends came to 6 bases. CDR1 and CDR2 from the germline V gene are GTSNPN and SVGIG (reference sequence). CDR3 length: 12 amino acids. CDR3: CAWSVHRETQYF. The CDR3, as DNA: TGTGCCTGGAGTGTACATCGAGAGACCCAGTACTTC.

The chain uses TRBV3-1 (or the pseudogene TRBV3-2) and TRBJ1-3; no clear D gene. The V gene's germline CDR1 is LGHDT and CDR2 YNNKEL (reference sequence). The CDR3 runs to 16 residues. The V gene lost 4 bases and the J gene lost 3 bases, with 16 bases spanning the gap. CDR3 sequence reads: CASSPHPGRGGNTIYF. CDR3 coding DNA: TGTGCCAGCAGCCCTCATCCGGGGAGAGGTGGAAACACCATATATTTT.

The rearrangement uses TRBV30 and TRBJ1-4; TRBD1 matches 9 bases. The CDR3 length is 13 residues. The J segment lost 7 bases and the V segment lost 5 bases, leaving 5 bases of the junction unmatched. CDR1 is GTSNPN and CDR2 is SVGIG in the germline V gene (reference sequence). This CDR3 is CAWETGGIEKLFF. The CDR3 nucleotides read TGTGCCTGGGAGACAGGGGGTATTGAAAAACTGTTTTTT. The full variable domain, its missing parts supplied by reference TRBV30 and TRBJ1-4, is SQTIHQWPATLVQPVGSPLSLECTVEGTSNPNLYWYRQAAGRGLQLLFYSVGIGQISSEVPQNLSASRPQDRQFILSSKKLLLSDSGFYLCAWETGGIEKLFFGSGTQLSVL.

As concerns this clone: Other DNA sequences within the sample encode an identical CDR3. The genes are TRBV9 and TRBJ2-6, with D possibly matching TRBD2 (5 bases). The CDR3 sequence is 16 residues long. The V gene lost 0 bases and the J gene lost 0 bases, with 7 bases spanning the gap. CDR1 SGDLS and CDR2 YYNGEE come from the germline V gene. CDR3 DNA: TGTGCCAGCAGCGTAGGCGCGGGCTCTGGGGCCAACGTCCTGACTTTC. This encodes CASSVGAGSGANVLTF. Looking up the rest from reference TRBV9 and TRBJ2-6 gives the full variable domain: DSGVTQTPKHLITATGQRVTLRCSPRSGDLSVYWYQQSLDQGLQFLIQYYNGEERAKGNILERFSAQQFPDLHSELNLSSLELGDSALYFCASSVGAGSGANVLTFGAGSRLTVL.

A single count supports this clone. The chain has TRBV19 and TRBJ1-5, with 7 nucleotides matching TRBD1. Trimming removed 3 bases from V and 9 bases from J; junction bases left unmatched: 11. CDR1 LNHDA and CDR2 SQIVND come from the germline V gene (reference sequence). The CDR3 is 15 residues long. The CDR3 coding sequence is TGTGCCAGTAGTATTGAGACAGGGAAAGTTCGGCCCCAGCATTTT. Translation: CASSIETGKVRPQHF.